The clone carrying this T cell receptor beta chain has a count of ten or more. Primed by a sample-barcoded 5' primer and a J-beta primer mix, a second PCR proceeded for about 6 to 11 cycles. Each CDR3 protein gets one entry after TCRdb re-called the 5' RACE reads with MiXCR. The sample shows about 680,000 distinct CDR3 sequences, about half of them seen only once. The germline V and J ends were trimmed by 5 bases and 3 bases, with 17 bases remaining between them. The CDR3 length is 15 residues. Germline V CDR1 and CDR2: SGHTA, FQGNSA. This sample was included in a study of blood T cells in healthy people across ages.

Sequencing used blood. This rearrangement joins TRBV7-2 to TRBJ2-7, with D perhaps TRBD2 (6 bases). The clonotype originates from an older woman in good health. CDR3 DNA: TGTGCCAGCAGCCGCCAGGGACTCTACCTCTACGAGCAGTACTTC. Residues: CASSRQGLYLYEQYF.